The 8 T cell receptor beta chains listed next were all sequenced from one sample in a study of T cell changes during pregnancy in multiple sclerosis. The protocol was immunoSEQ multiplex PCR, while the TCRdb copy is restricted to in-frame clones and leaves out a portion. The sample yields 70,000 to 90,000 clones, about nine tenths seen once. Sample: PBMCs, taken in the first trimester of pregnancy. These receptors all stem from a female donor in good health, serving as a control in a pregnancy study. Some clones in this sample may be carry-over from other donors' samples.

The chain's CDR3 is CASRDPGNGDTF. CDR3 DNA: TGTGCCAGCAGGGACCCGGGGAATGGGGACACCTTC. The V gene is TRBV6-5, the J gene TRBJ1-2, with unresolved D. Germline assignment: CDR1 MNHEY and CDR2 SVGAGI. The CDR3 is 12 amino acids. V shed 6 bases and J shed 12 bases, with 17 bases lying between them.

The rearrangement uses TRBV10-3 and TRBJ2-7; 9 nucleotides agree with TRBD1. Germline CDR1 and CDR2: ENHRY and SYGVKD. The CDR3 is 15 residues long. V was clipped by 3 bases and J by 2 bases; unmatched bases: 5. The CDR3 DNA reads TGTGCCATCAGTGACCCGGGACAGGGAACCTACGAGCAGTACTTC. Protein: CAISDPGQGTYEQYF.

Within the sample, this clone is medium-sized (0.01 to 0.1%). The gene calls are TRBV6-1 and TRBJ2-7, with 7 bases identical to TRBD2. The CDR3 is 15 residues long. Looked up from germline, CDR1 is MNHNS and CDR2 is SASEGT. V was pared by 1 base and J by 1 base, with 4 bases of the junction left unmatched. The CDR3 loop reads CASSEGAGESYEQYF. The CDR3 DNA reads TGTGCCAGCAGTGAAGGTGCGGGGGAGTCCTACGAGCAGTACTTC.

V and J are TRBV4-1 and TRBJ2-7; maybe TRBD1 (6 bases). CDR3 length equals 14 residues. Per germline, CDR1 MGHRA and CDR2 YSYEKL. Trimming cost V 0 bases and J 3 bases, with 9 bases left between them. CDR3 sequence reads: CASSQEGRGYEQYF. CDR3 nucleotide sequence: TGCGCCAGCAGCCAAGAAGGCAGGGGCTACGAGCAGTACTTC.

J is TRBJ2-5 and V is TRBV11-2; TRBD1 matches 7 bases. The CDR3 spans 16 residues. Germline trimming cut 5 bases from V and 5 bases from J; bases unmatched to any gene: 14. Germline loops: CDR1 SGHAT, CDR2 FQNNGV. As DNA, the CDR3 is TGTGCCAGCAGCCCCTTTCCGACAGGGATCGATGAGACCCAGTACTTC. It codes for CASSPFPTGIDETQYF.

The rearrangement links TRBV11-3 to TRBJ2-2, with D uncertain. Trimming shortened V by 3 bases and J by 5 bases, and 13 bases separated the two germline ends. Germline CDR1 and CDR2: SGHNT and YENEEA. The CDR3 has 15 residues. CDR3 sequence (DNA): TGTGCCAGCAGCTTGTCTTCCACCCTAACCGGGGAGCTGTTTTTT. Translated: CASSLSSTLTGELFF.

The chain couples TRBV28 to TRBJ2-1; tentatively, D is TRBD1 (6 bases). Germline V gives CDR1 MDHEN, CDR2 SYDVKM. This CDR3 is built from 15 residues. V was shortened by 5 bases and J by 0 bases, with 11 bases between the two germline ends. Here the CDR3 DNA reads TGTGCCAGCAGTCCCACAGGGCCCTCCTACAATGAGCAGTTCTTC. Translated: CASSPTGPSYNEQFF.

This chain connects TRBV14 to TRBJ1-2; D remains ambiguous. The CDR3 has 12 amino acids. Germline-derived CDR1 and CDR2 are SGHDN and FVKESK. Trimming stripped 0 bases from V and 5 bases from J, with 4 bases between. This chain's CDR3 is CASSQDSYGYTF. The CDR3 region has the DNA TGTGCCAGCAGCCAAGATTCGTATGGCTACACCTTC.